This T cell receptor (beta chain) was identified during a study of blood T cell repertoires in COVID-19. Looking at the study overall: Samples came from the United States, Italy and Spain, spanning acute and convalescent COVID-19. Nucleic acid was either cDNA or gDNA, and it came from T cells, B-cell-depleted T cells, or PBMCs.

Trimming removed 0 bases from V and 4 bases from J; junction bases left unmatched: 6. Germline V gene lookup returns CDR1 LGHNA and CDR2 YSLEER. The CDR3 totals 16 residues. Per the authors' pipeline: Estimated nucleated cell counts came from reference gene primer amplification. Generated by immunoSEQ multiplex PCR, the TCRdb table keeps only in-frame clones and is missing some. Clone size and V and J calls were adopted from that table, with D and trimming inferred from the DNA. The sample holds over 200,000 clones, about 85% seen once. This rearrangement joins TRBV4-3 to TRBJ2-7; 10 bases map to TRBD2. The source is a woman over 75 with active or convalescent COVID-19. The sequencing sample was made of peripheral blood. Here the CDR3 reads CASSQDRTSGSYEQYF. CDR3 coding DNA: TGCGCCAGCAGCCAAGATCGGACTAGCGGTTCGTACGAGCAGTACTTC.